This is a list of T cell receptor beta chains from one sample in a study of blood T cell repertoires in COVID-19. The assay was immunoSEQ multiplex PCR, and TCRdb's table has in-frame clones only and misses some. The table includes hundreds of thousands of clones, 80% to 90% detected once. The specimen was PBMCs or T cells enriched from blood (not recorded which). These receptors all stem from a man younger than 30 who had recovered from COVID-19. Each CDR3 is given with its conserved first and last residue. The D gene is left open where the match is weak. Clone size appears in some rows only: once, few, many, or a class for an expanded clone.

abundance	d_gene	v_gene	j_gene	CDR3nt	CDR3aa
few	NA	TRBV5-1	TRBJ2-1	TGCGCCAGCAGCTCGCCGGGAACAAAGGGGTTCTTC	CASSSPGTKGFF
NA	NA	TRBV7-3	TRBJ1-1	TGTGCCAGCAGCTTAGGTATGGGGAGAGGAACAACTGAAGCTTTCTTT	CASSLGMGRGTTEAFF
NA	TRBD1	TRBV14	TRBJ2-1	TGTGCCAGCAGCCTTTACGCCGGGACAGGAAAATACAATGAGCAGTTCTTC	CASSLYAGTGKYNEQFF
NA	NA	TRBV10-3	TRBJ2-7	TGTGCCAGCGGCGACTCCAGCTACGAGCAGTACTTC	CASGDSSYEQYF
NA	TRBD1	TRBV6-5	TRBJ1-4	TGTGCCAGCAGAGAGGGACAGGGAGGGGAAAAACTGTTTTTT	CASREGQGGEKLFF
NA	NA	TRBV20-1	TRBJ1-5	TGCAGTGCTAGTGAAGGGGTTTTGGGCAATCAGCCCCAGCATTTT	CSASEGVLGNQPQHF
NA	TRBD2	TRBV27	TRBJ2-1	TGTGCCAGCAGTTTATCATCAGCGGGGGCTCAGTTCTTC	CASSLSSAGAQFF
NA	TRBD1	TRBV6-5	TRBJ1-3	TGTGCCAGCAGCTGGGGACAGGGGACTGGAAACACCATATATTTT	CASSWGQGTGNTIYF
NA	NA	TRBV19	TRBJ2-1	TGTGCCAGTACACCAAAGGAGGGCCCCTACAATGAGCAGTTCTTC	CASTPKEGPYNEQFF
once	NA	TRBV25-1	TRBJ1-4	TGTGCCAGCAGTGGGTCGGCGGGGCACAATGAAAAACTGTTTTTT	CASSGSAGHNEKLFF
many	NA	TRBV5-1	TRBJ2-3	TGCGCCAGCAGCTTGGGGGGGCCCCTAGGGGATACGCAGTATTTT	CASSLGGPLGDTQYF
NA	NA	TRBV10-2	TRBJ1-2	TGCGCCAGCAGTGAGTCCCGTAACTATGGCTACACCTTC	CASSESRNYGYTF
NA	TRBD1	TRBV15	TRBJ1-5	TGTGCCACCACACGACAGGGGGTCGGTCAGCCCCAGCATTTT	CATTRQGVGQPQHF
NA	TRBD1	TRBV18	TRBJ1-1	TGTGCCAGCTCACAAGACCAGGGGGCGATGGGAACTGAAGCTTTCTTT	CASSQDQGAMGTEAFF
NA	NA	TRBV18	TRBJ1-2	TGTGCCAGCTCCGAGGGTGTCCGATACGGCTACACCTTC	CASSEGVRYGYTF
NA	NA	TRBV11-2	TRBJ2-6	TGTGCCAGCAGCTTAGATTTGGCCCGCTCTGGGGCCAACGTCCTGACTTTC	CASSLDLARSGANVLTF
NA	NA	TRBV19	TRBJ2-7	TGTGCCACCACAGACAGGTGGAGCTCCTACGAGCAGTACTTC	CATTDRWSSYEQYF
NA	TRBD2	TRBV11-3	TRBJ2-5	TGTGCCAGCAGCTTAAGGGCGGGAGCCGTGGAGACCCAGTACTTC	CASSLRAGAVETQYF